The 6 T cell receptor beta chains listed next were all sequenced from one sample in a study of T cells in localized non-small cell lung cancer (dated by TCRdb to the early 2020s). Library creation used the immunoSEQ multiplex PCR assay. TCRdb mirrors the immuneACCESS table, restricted to in-frame sequences. Some clones are absent from its copies; in checked studies, under half trace to an unresolved V gene, and the reason for the others is unknown. This sample holds fewer than 2,000 clones; around a sixth were observed only once. Together, the top ten hold 13% to 15% of the sample. This specimen consisted of normal lung tissue next to the tumor, obtained before any cancer treatment. The receptor set was obtained from a man aged 40-75 years with stage II squamous cell lung carcinoma.

The table lists this clone with a few counts. The V and J genes are TRBV5-1 and TRBJ2-5; TRBD1 agrees at 11 bases. The germline V gene encodes CDR1 SGHRS and CDR2 YFSETQ. The CDR3 is 14 residues long. V lost 5 bases to trimming and J lost 3 bases; unmatched junction nucleotides: 3. The CDR3 DNA follows: TGCGCCAGCAGGGGACAGGGGGGCGAAGAGACCCAGTACTTC. Protein product: CASRGQGGEETQYF.

The chain combines TRBV5-1 with TRBJ1-2, with D unresolved. CDR1 and CDR2 from the germline V gene are SGHRS and YFSETQ. CDR3 length: 14 amino acids. V was shortened by 0 bases and J by 4 bases, with 10 bases between the two germline ends. The CDR3 DNA is TGCGCCAGCAGCTTGGAGGACGGAGGCTATGGCTACACCTTC. Its translation is CASSLEDGGYGYTF.

V and J are TRBV11-3 and TRBJ1-1, with D possibly being TRBD1 (6 bases). Germline CDR1 is SGHNT and CDR2 is YENEEA. V lost 2 bases, J lost 3 bases, and 13 bases lay in between. This CDR3 region has 15 residues. CDR3 residues: CASSLRGAGDTEAFF. CDR3 DNA: TGTGCCAGCAGCTTACGGGGGGCCGGGGACACTGAAGCTTTCTTT.

This clone was picked up a small number of times. This chain links TRBV11-3 with TRBJ2-7, with D unclear. V gave up 1 base and J gave up 4 bases, with 14 bases separating them. The V gene's germline CDR1 is SGHNT and CDR2 YENEEA. CDR3 length: 15 amino acids. CDR3 in amino acids: CASSLVPLGTYEQYF. For the CDR3, the DNA is TGTGCCAGCAGCTTAGTCCCGCTAGGAACATACGAGCAGTACTTC.

V and J are TRBV6-8 and TRBJ2-7; 7 bases map to TRBD1. Per the germline V gene, CDR1 is MNHGY and CDR2 is SAAAGT. The V gene end was trimmed by 10 bases and the J gene end by 7 bases; junction bases not matched to a gene: 13. This CDR3 is 13 amino acids long. The CDR3 DNA follows: TGTGCCATCCTACCCCGGGGACAGAGGGAGCAGTACTTC. It encodes CAILPRGQREQYF.

This clone came up a few times. J is TRBJ1-1 and V is TRBV14; D might be TRBD1 (5 bases). This CDR3 has 12 amino acids. Germline CDR1 and CDR2: SGHDN and FVKESK. Deletions cut 4 bases from V and 8 bases from J, with 11 bases between. CDR3 DNA sequence: TGTGCCAGCAGCCCGGGGACGGTAGAAGCTTTCTTT. Its translation is CASSPGTVEAFF.